A selection of T cell receptor beta chains follows, all from one sample in a study of blood T cell repertoires in COVID-19. Here immunoSEQ multiplex PCR was the method, and the copy in TCRdb shows in-frame clones only, minus some. Among a few hundred thousand clones listed, roughly 88% were seen once. Sequencing was performed on peripheral blood. Every receptor here comes from a man older than 75 with acute or convalescent COVID-19. Each CDR3 is given with its conserved first and last residue. Fields, in order: D gene, J gene, V gene, clone size, CDR3 protein, CDR3 DNA. D genes are given only for firm matches. Clone size is not always given. Where it is, it says once, few, many or a class for expanded clones.

d_call: TRBD2
j_call: TRBJ2-5
v_call: TRBV7-2
clone_size: NA
cdr3_aa: CASSFGLAGGYQETQYF
cdr3_nt: TGTGCCAGCAGCTTTGGACTAGCGGGGGGATACCAGGAGACCCAGTACTTC

d_call: NA
j_call: TRBJ1-1
v_call: TRBV25-1
clone_size: NA
cdr3_aa: CASRSVGQVNTEAFF
cdr3_nt: TGTGCCAGCAGAAGTGTGGGACAAGTGAACACTGAAGCTTTCTTT

d_call: TRBD1
j_call: TRBJ1-3
v_call: TRBV5-1
clone_size: NA
cdr3_aa: CASSVGTDRNTIYF
cdr3_nt: TGCGCCAGCAGCGTCGGGACAGACAGAAACACCATATATTTT

d_call: NA
j_call: TRBJ1-1
v_call: TRBV27
clone_size: NA
cdr3_aa: CASSSYAGSLNTEAFF
cdr3_nt: TGTGCCAGCAGTAGTTATGCTGGGAGTCTCAACACTGAAGCTTTCTTT

d_call: NA
j_call: TRBJ2-5
v_call: TRBV7-3
clone_size: NA
cdr3_aa: CASRSGSQETQYF
cdr3_nt: TGTGCCAGCAGATCGGGGTCACAAGAGACCCAGTACTTC

d_call: NA
j_call: TRBJ2-2
v_call: TRBV7-2
clone_size: NA
cdr3_aa: CASSPQATGELFF
cdr3_nt: TGTGCCAGCAGCCCCCAGGCGACCGGGGAGCTGTTTTTT

d_call: TRBD2
j_call: TRBJ2-7
v_call: TRBV7-6
clone_size: once
cdr3_aa: CATGTSGSRIYEQYF
cdr3_nt: TGTGCCACCGGGACTAGCGGGAGTCGGATCTACGAGCAGTACTTC

d_call: NA
j_call: TRBJ1-1
v_call: TRBV28
clone_size: NA
cdr3_aa: CASSIAGNTEAFF
cdr3_nt: TGTGCCAGCAGTATTGCGGGAAACACTGAAGCTTTCTTT

d_call: NA
j_call: TRBJ2-2
v_call: TRBV6-5
clone_size: NA
cdr3_aa: CASNTLPQGVGELFF
cdr3_nt: TGTGCCAGCAATACACTTCCTCAGGGTGTCGGGGAGCTGTTTTTT

d_call: NA
j_call: TRBJ2-7
v_call: TRBV29-1
clone_size: NA
cdr3_aa: CSVAVGGSYEQYF
cdr3_nt: TGCAGCGTTGCGGTTGGCGGCTCCTACGAGCAGTACTTC

d_call: NA
j_call: TRBJ1-2
v_call: TRBV19
clone_size: NA
cdr3_aa: CASSTAGDGYGYTF
cdr3_nt: TGTGCTAGTAGTACGGCAGGGGATGGCTATGGCTACACCTTC

d_call: NA
j_call: TRBJ1-6
v_call: TRBV25-1
clone_size: NA
cdr3_aa: CASRGVQNSPLHF
cdr3_nt: TGTGCCAGCAGGGGCGTCCAAAATTCACCCCTCCACTTT

d_call: TRBD2
j_call: TRBJ2-1
v_call: TRBV18
clone_size: NA
cdr3_aa: CASSPPSASGRKNEQFF
cdr3_nt: TGTGCCAGCTCACCACCATCGGCTAGCGGGAGAAAGAATGAGCAGTTCTTC

d_call: TRBD1
j_call: TRBJ2-7
v_call: TRBV28
clone_size: NA
cdr3_aa: CASSFLGTGFDEQYF
cdr3_nt: TGTGCCAGCAGTTTCCTCGGGACAGGTTTTGACGAGCAGTACTTC

d_call: NA
j_call: TRBJ2-1
v_call: TRBV7-8
clone_size: NA
cdr3_aa: CASSLVGQSDEQFF
cdr3_nt: TGTGCCAGCAGCTTAGTTGGACAGTCGGATGAGCAGTTCTTC

d_call: TRBD2
j_call: TRBJ2-5
v_call: TRBV28
clone_size: NA
cdr3_aa: CASRFSGYETQYF
cdr3_nt: TGTGCCAGCAGGTTTAGCGGGTACGAGACCCAGTACTTC

d_call: TRBD1
j_call: TRBJ1-5
v_call: TRBV11-3
clone_size: once
cdr3_aa: CASSLVAWTGGIELNQPQHF
cdr3_nt: TGTGCCAGCAGCTTAGTTGCCTGGACAGGGGGAATAGAGCTCAATCAGCCCCAGCATTTT

d_call: NA
j_call: TRBJ2-2
v_call: TRBV7-3
clone_size: NA
cdr3_aa: CASSATVNTGELFF
cdr3_nt: TGTGCCAGCAGCGCGACAGTTAACACCGGGGAGCTGTTTTTT

d_call: NA
j_call: TRBJ1-4
v_call: TRBV29-1
clone_size: NA
cdr3_aa: CSVEDGRAEKLFF
cdr3_nt: TGCAGCGTTGAAGATGGGAGGGCGGAAAAACTGTTTTTT

d_call: TRBD1
j_call: TRBJ1-2
v_call: TRBV3-1/TRBV3-2
clone_size: once
cdr3_aa: CASSQRLGGQESGYTF
cdr3_nt: TGTGCCAGCAGCCAACGCCTGGGGGGACAGGAAAGTGGCTACACCTTC

d_call: NA
j_call: TRBJ2-5
v_call: TRBV18
clone_size: NA
cdr3_aa: CASSPTFQETQYF
cdr3_nt: TGTGCCAGCTCACCGACATTCCAAGAGACCCAGTACTTC

d_call: NA
j_call: TRBJ1-1
v_call: TRBV5-4
clone_size: NA
cdr3_aa: CASSSNTEAFF
cdr3_nt: TGTGCCAGCAGTTCAAACACTGAAGCTTTCTTT

d_call: TRBD1
j_call: TRBJ1-6
v_call: TRBV5-4
clone_size: few
cdr3_aa: CASSSQGLNSPLHF
cdr3_nt: TGTGCCAGCAGCTCACAGGGGCTTAATTCACCCCTCCACTTT

d_call: TRBD1
j_call: TRBJ1-4
v_call: TRBV7-2
clone_size: NA
cdr3_aa: CASSTDRDRDEKLFF
cdr3_nt: TGTGCCAGCAGCACGGACCGGGACAGGGATGAAAAACTGTTTTTT

d_call: NA
j_call: TRBJ2-1
v_call: TRBV14
clone_size: NA
cdr3_aa: CASSQYRSSYNEQFF
cdr3_nt: TGTGCCAGCAGCCAATATCGGAGCTCCTACAATGAGCAGTTCTTC

d_call: TRBD1
j_call: TRBJ2-7
v_call: TRBV7-9
clone_size: NA
cdr3_aa: CASSLEQGANEQYF
cdr3_nt: TGTGCCAGCAGCTTAGAACAGGGGGCAAACGAGCAGTACTTC

d_call: TRBD2
j_call: TRBJ2-1
v_call: TRBV5-6
clone_size: NA
cdr3_aa: CASRPGTSGTQKGYNEQFF
cdr3_nt: TGTGCCAGCAGACCCGGGACTAGCGGGACTCAAAAGGGCTACAATGAGCAGTTCTTC

d_call: NA
j_call: TRBJ2-2
v_call: TRBV3-1/TRBV3-2
clone_size: NA
cdr3_aa: CASRFQGTGELFF
cdr3_nt: TGTGCCAGCAGATTTCAGGGGACCGGGGAGCTGTTTTTT

d_call: NA
j_call: TRBJ1-1
v_call: TRBV4-3
clone_size: once
cdr3_aa: CASSRGRGSTEAFF
cdr3_nt: TGCGCCAGCAGCCGAGGTAGAGGAAGCACTGAAGCTTTCTTT

d_call: TRBD2
j_call: TRBJ2-2
v_call: TRBV19
clone_size: NA
cdr3_aa: CASSRLAGEGGFTGELFF
cdr3_nt: TGTGCCAGTAGTAGACTAGCGGGAGAAGGGGGTTTCACCGGGGAGCTGTTTTTT

d_call: NA
j_call: TRBJ1-5
v_call: TRBV7-2
clone_size: NA
cdr3_aa: CASSLDPTGNQPQHF
cdr3_nt: TGTGCCAGCAGCTTAGACCCCACGGGCAATCAGCCCCAGCATTTT

d_call: TRBD2
j_call: TRBJ2-3
v_call: TRBV11-2
clone_size: NA
cdr3_aa: CASSLAQTSGGADTQYF
cdr3_nt: TGTGCCAGCAGCTTAGCACAGACTAGCGGGGGGGCAGATACGCAGTATTTT

d_call: TRBD1
j_call: TRBJ1-1
v_call: TRBV29-1
clone_size: NA
cdr3_aa: CSVLQGATEAFF
cdr3_nt: TGCAGCGTCCTACAGGGGGCCACTGAAGCTTTCTTT

d_call: TRBD1
j_call: TRBJ1-1
v_call: TRBV14
clone_size: NA
cdr3_aa: CASSQNRGLTEAFF
cdr3_nt: TGTGCCAGCAGCCAGAACAGGGGGCTCACTGAAGCTTTCTTT

d_call: NA
j_call: TRBJ1-2
v_call: TRBV29-1
clone_size: NA
cdr3_aa: CSVVLGGNSAWGYTF
cdr3_nt: TGCAGCGTTGTATTGGGGGGGAACTCGGCTTGGGGCTACACCTTC

d_call: NA
j_call: TRBJ2-5
v_call: TRBV5-1
clone_size: once
cdr3_aa: CASSLVAGARETQYF
cdr3_nt: TGCGCCAGCAGCTTGGTGGCGGGGGCGAGGGAGACCCAGTACTTC

d_call: NA
j_call: TRBJ1-4
v_call: TRBV28
clone_size: NA
cdr3_aa: CASSPGGDYEKLFF
cdr3_nt: TGTGCCAGCAGCCCGGGGGGGGACTACGAAAAACTGTTTTTT

d_call: TRBD1
j_call: TRBJ1-5
v_call: TRBV19
clone_size: NA
cdr3_aa: CASTGTGGIQPQHF
cdr3_nt: TGTGCCAGTACGGGGACAGGGGGAATTCAGCCCCAGCATTTT

d_call: NA
j_call: TRBJ1-2
v_call: TRBV9
clone_size: once
cdr3_aa: CASSVGGARIYGYTF
cdr3_nt: TGTGCCAGCAGCGTAGGTGGGGCAAGGATATATGGCTACACCTTC

d_call: NA
j_call: TRBJ2-2
v_call: TRBV9
clone_size: few
cdr3_aa: CASSVDRGTGELFF
cdr3_nt: TGTGCCAGCAGCGTAGATAGGGGCACCGGGGAGCTGTTTTTT

d_call: TRBD1
j_call: TRBJ1-5
v_call: TRBV6-2/TRBV6-3
clone_size: NA
cdr3_aa: CASSLTGAGNQPQHF
cdr3_nt: TGTGCCAGCAGTTTAACAGGGGCCGGCAATCAGCCCCAGCATTTT

d_call: NA
j_call: TRBJ2-4
v_call: TRBV6-6
clone_size: NA
cdr3_aa: CASSYGTSENIQYF
cdr3_nt: TGTGCCAGCAGTTACGGGACTTCTGAAAACATTCAGTACTTC

d_call: NA
j_call: TRBJ2-6
v_call: TRBV19
clone_size: NA
cdr3_aa: CASTPGSGANVLTF
cdr3_nt: TGTGCCAGTACGCCCGGGTCTGGGGCCAACGTCCTGACTTTC

d_call: NA
j_call: TRBJ1-3
v_call: TRBV6-2/TRBV6-3
clone_size: NA
cdr3_aa: CASSYSARGGNTIYF
cdr3_nt: TGTGCCAGCAGTTACTCAGCCCGCGGCGGAAACACCATATATTTT

d_call: NA
j_call: TRBJ2-3
v_call: TRBV12-3/TRBV12-4
clone_size: few
cdr3_aa: CASSFRPDTQYF
cdr3_nt: TGTGCCAGCAGTTTCAGGCCAGATACGCAGTATTTT

d_call: TRBD1
j_call: TRBJ1-1
v_call: TRBV5-1
clone_size: NA
cdr3_aa: CASSSRQGETEAFF
cdr3_nt: TGCGCCAGCAGCTCCCGACAGGGAGAGACTGAAGCTTTCTTT

d_call: TRBD1
j_call: TRBJ2-1
v_call: TRBV11-2
clone_size: NA
cdr3_aa: CASSLVLGQGNEQFF
cdr3_nt: TGTGCCAGCAGCTTAGTCCTGGGACAGGGGAATGAGCAGTTCTTC

d_call: TRBD2
j_call: TRBJ2-1
v_call: TRBV18
clone_size: once
cdr3_aa: CASSLSGLAGGHENNEQFF
cdr3_nt: TGTGCCAGCTCACTATCGGGACTAGCGGGGGGTCATGAGAACAATGAGCAGTTCTTC

d_call: NA
j_call: TRBJ2-5
v_call: TRBV7-2
clone_size: NA
cdr3_aa: CASSLGAQDETQYF
cdr3_nt: TGTGCCAGCAGCTTAGGCGCACAGGACGAGACCCAGTACTTC

d_call: NA
j_call: TRBJ2-7
v_call: TRBV5-1
clone_size: NA
cdr3_aa: CASSLFRGSQDEQYF
cdr3_nt: TGCGCCAGCAGCTTGTTCCGGGGGAGCCAAGACGAGCAGTACTTC

d_call: TRBD2
j_call: TRBJ2-7
v_call: TRBV5-6
clone_size: NA
cdr3_aa: CASSLIVAGAYEQYF
cdr3_nt: TGTGCCAGCAGCTTAATAGTAGCGGGAGCCTACGAGCAGTACTTC

d_call: TRBD1
j_call: TRBJ1-2
v_call: TRBV7-6
clone_size: NA
cdr3_aa: CASSLGGTGRTNYGYTF
cdr3_nt: TGTGCCAGCAGCTTAGGGGGGACAGGGCGTACTAACTATGGCTACACCTTC

d_call: TRBD1
j_call: TRBJ1-2
v_call: TRBV5-1
clone_size: NA
cdr3_aa: CASSSDRDYGYTF
cdr3_nt: TGCGCCAGCAGTTCCGACAGGGACTATGGCTACACCTTC

d_call: NA
j_call: TRBJ2-1
v_call: TRBV7-6
clone_size: NA
cdr3_aa: CASSLVQEYNEQFF
cdr3_nt: TGTGCCAGCAGCTTAGTACAGGAATACAATGAGCAGTTCTTC

d_call: TRBD1
j_call: TRBJ1-4
v_call: TRBV29-1
clone_size: NA
cdr3_aa: CSVAPQGGGEEKLFF
cdr3_nt: TGCAGCGTTGCGCCACAGGGGGGAGGAGAGGAAAAACTGTTTTTT